The present T cell receptor beta chain was sequenced within a study of blood T cell repertoires in COVID-19. Study-level background: Samples representing acute and convalescent COVID-19 were sourced from the United States, Italy and Spain. The cDNA or gDNA used as material had been derived from T cells, B-cell-depleted T cells, or PBMCs.

Some clones are missing from TCRdb's copy, which holds only in-frame ones; the method was immunoSEQ multiplex PCR. The top ten clones hold under 3% of a sample with 140,000 to 150,000 clones, about 85% of them seen once. The CDR3 is 17 amino acids. Per the germline V gene, CDR1 is LGHDT and CDR2 is YNNKEL (reference sequence). V shed 4 bases and J 2 bases; nucleotides not matched to a gene: 7. The chain combines TRBV3-1 (or the pseudogene TRBV3-2) with TRBJ1-6, with 8 nucleotides matching TRBD1. The sequence was collected from a woman aged 40 to 50 with active or convalescent COVID-19. Source material: peripheral blood. The CDR3 bases are TGTGCCAGCAGCCCCCGGACAGGGAGTCCCTATAATTCACCCCTCCACTTT. This codes for CASSPRTGSPYNSPLHF.